This section outlines one TCR beta chain sequence together with its context. As yet, its antigen is unknown. These data belong to a study of T cells expressing NK-cell markers. Study-level results: Also leading the CD3+CD56-NKG2C+ fraction in a handful of donors were these clonotypes.

TCR beta cDNA was generated via 5'RACE template switching incorporating UMIs. With the 5' RACE reads reprocessed, TCRdb shows one record per CDR3 protein and no DNA. In total, the table holds about 390,000 distinct CDR3 sequences. Germline V CDR1 and CDR2: LGHDT, YNNKEL (reference sequence). This CDR3 is 13 amino acids long. The chain has TRBV3-1 and TRBJ1-3. This TCR was recovered from a woman in her forties or fifties in good health. Material for sequencing was blood T cells: a sorted CD56 or NKG2C T cell subset, CD4+ or CD8+ T cells, or bulk PBMC T cells (not recorded which). CDR3 loop: CASSQDFGNTIYF.